The source of this T cell receptor beta chain is a study of T cell changes during pregnancy in multiple sclerosis. Germline-derived CDR1 and CDR2 are SGHRS and YFSETQ. The CDR3 runs to 13 residues. Trimming removed 5 bases from V and 3 bases from J, with 8 bases in between. Sequenced by immunoSEQ multiplex PCR; TCRdb stores in-frame clones only, minus some. The data contain 70,000 or so clones, 80% to 95% of them singletons. The sequence came from a female donor with multiple sclerosis, enrolled in a pregnancy study. The input for sequencing was CD4+ T cells from peripheral blood mononuclear cells, taken after pregnancy. This chain connects TRBV5-1 to TRBJ2-2; the D gene is possibly TRBD1 (6 bases). CDR3 in amino acids: CASSPGDTGELFF. CDR3 nucleotides: TGCGCCAGCAGTCCAGGGGACACCGGGGAGCTGTTTTTT.